The T cell receptor beta chain described here comes from a study of early T cells in non-severe SARS-CoV-2 infection. The wider study: From unsorted whole blood, bulk RNA was sequenced, and the chains remained unpaired. Study-wide points: The VDJdb matching leaned toward anti-spike CD8 responses and overlooked private and CD4 specificities.

This clonotype has just a few counts. Its specificity is not known. The germline V gene has CDR1 SGHTA and CDR2 FQGNSA. The germline V and J ends were trimmed by 1 base and 3 bases, with 8 bases remaining between them. This CDR3 contains 14 residues. Individual cDNA molecules received unique molecular identifiers during library preparation. TCRdb re-derived calls from the 5' RACE reads in MiXCR, one entry per CDR3 protein. The sample has tens of thousands of distinct CDR3 sequences; 10% to 15% are singletons. The genes are TRBV7-2 and TRBJ2-3; D not certain. This receptor was identified in an adult who was a healthcare worker with PCR-confirmed SARS-CoV-2 infection or an uninfected control (not recorded which). Source material: whole blood. The DNA of the CDR3 is TGTGCCAGCAGCTTAGGATGGAGTACAGATACGCAGTATTTT. Amino acid sequence: CASSLGWSTDTQYF.